These 14 T cell receptor beta chains originate from one sample sequenced in a study of blood T cell repertoires in COVID-19. Only in-frame clones appear in the TCRdb table, and some are missing; sequencing was by immunoSEQ multiplex PCR. The sample contains some 240,000 clones, approximately 81% of which appear only once. Sequencing was carried out using PBMCs or T cells enriched from blood (not recorded which). These receptor sequences come from a woman between 50 and 59 years old who had been exposed to COVID-19.

This clone was counted a single time. This sequence joins TRBV11-2 and TRBJ2-5, with TRBD1 matching over 7 bases. V was pared by 5 bases and J by 11 bases, with 11 bases of the junction left unmatched. This CDR3 spans 13 amino acids. CDR1 is SGHAT, CDR2 FQNNGV, per germline. For the CDR3, the DNA is TGTGCCAGCAGCGCTACAGTAGACAGGGAACAGTACTTC. Translated: CASSATVDREQYF.

The rearrangement links TRBV2 to TRBJ1-5, with 11 bases that match TRBD1. CDR1 and CDR2 (germline): SNHLY, FYNNEI. V dropped 6 bases and J dropped 6; count of bases not matched to a gene: 4. The CDR3 extends over 14 amino acids. The CDR3 coding sequence is TGTGCCAGCAGGGGACAGGGGGAAGGTCAGCCCCAGCATTTT. It is translated as CASRGQGEGQPQHF.

The chain combines TRBV2 with TRBJ2-1; a weak D match, TRBD1 (5 bases). CDR3 length equals 11 residues. Germline CDR1 and CDR2: SNHLY and FYNNEI. Trimming removed 8 bases at V and 9 bases at J, with 11 bases between. The CDR3 nucleotides are TGTGCCAGCTCCAGACAGTTTGAGCAGTTCTTC. The encoded protein is CASSRQFEQFF.

The chain carries TRBV2 and TRBJ1-3; D remains unclear. V lost 8 bases, J lost 7 bases, and 15 bases lay in between. The CDR3 contains 13 residues. Germline values: CDR1 SNHLY, CDR2 FYNNEI. CDR3 in amino acids: CASLLGASNTIYF. In DNA, the CDR3 is TGTGCCAGCCTCCTAGGAGCCAGTAACACCATATATTTT.

The V and J genes are TRBV6-5 and TRBJ2-3; TRBD1 agrees at 8 bases. Germline CDR1 is MNHEY and CDR2 is SVGAGI. V was pared by 6 bases and J by 4 bases, with 6 bases of the junction left unmatched. This CDR3 is built from 14 residues. The CDR3: CASRDRERADTQYF. Here the CDR3 DNA reads TGTGCCAGCAGGGACAGGGAACGGGCAGATACGCAGTATTTT.

The chain is built from TRBV7-6 and TRBJ1-3; possibly TRBD1 for D (6 bases). Germline CDR1 is SGHVS and CDR2 is FNYEAQ. The CDR3 is made up of 15 amino acids. V was shortened by 5 bases and J by 7 bases, with 18 bases between the two germline ends. This CDR3 is CASSQGSHSRNTIYF. For the CDR3, the DNA is TGTGCCAGCAGCCAGGGGAGCCACTCTCGGAACACCATATATTTT.

V and J are TRBV28 and TRBJ2-5; 10 bases agree with TRBD1. CDR1 and CDR2 (germline): MDHEN, SYDVKM. Trimming removed 6 bases from V and 4 bases from J; junction bases left unmatched: 8. CDR3 length: 15 residues. The CDR3 DNA sequence: TGTGCCAGCAGGGGACAGGGGAAGATAGGAGAGACCCAGTACTTC. It encodes CASRGQGKIGETQYF.

The rearrangement uses TRBV18 and TRBJ2-2, with D possibly being TRBD1 (5 bases). The V gene lost 3 bases and the J gene lost 5 bases, with 16 bases spanning the gap. Germline values: CDR1 KGHSH, CDR2 LQKENI. The CDR3 has 16 residues. The chain's CDR3 is CASSPPQGSRTGELFF. As DNA, the CDR3 is TGTGCCAGCTCACCCCCCCAGGGAAGCAGGACCGGGGAGCTGTTTTTT. The entire variable domain, with the rest obtained from reference TRBV18 and TRBJ2-2, is as follows: NAGVMQNPRHLVRRRGQEARLRCSPMKGHSHVYWYRQLPEEGLKFMVYLQKENIIDESGMPKERFSAEFPKEGPSILRIQQVVRGDSAAYFCASSPPQGSRTGELFFGEGSRLTVL.

This clone came up a few times. The V gene is TRBV12-3 or TRBV12-4, the J gene TRBJ1-1; D uncertain. The CDR3 extends over 13 amino acids. The CDR3: CAAARFGNTEAFF. CDR3 bases: TGTGCTGCCGCTCGGTTCGGGAACACTGAAGCTTTCTTT.

This chain joins TRBV7-6 and TRBJ2-7; TRBD1 agrees at 7 bases. Germline-derived CDR1 and CDR2 are SGHVS and FNYEAQ. V was pared by 0 bases and J by 4 bases, with 6 bases of the junction left unmatched. This CDR3 contains 15 residues. CDR3 sequence (DNA): TGTGCCAGCAGCTTAGCACCGGGACAGACTTACGAGCAGTACTTC. Translation gives CASSLAPGQTYEQYF.

V gene TRBV5-4 combines with J gene TRBJ1-6; possible D gene TRBD1, 5 bases. V lost 4 bases and J 5 bases, leaving 16 bases between the germline ends. CDR1 and CDR2 (germline): SGHNT, YYREEE (reference sequence). The length of the CDR3 is 16 residues. The CDR3: CASSPNPGLDNSPLHF. The CDR3 nucleotides are TGTGCCAGCAGCCCAAATCCGGGACTCGATAATTCACCCCTCCACTTT. The full variable domain, its missing parts supplied by reference TRBV5-4 and TRBJ1-6, is ETGVTQSPTHLIKTRGQQVTLRCSSQSGHNTVSWYQQALGQGPQFIFQYYREEENGRGNFPPRFSGLQFPNYSSELNVNALELDDSALYLCASSPNPGLDNSPLHFGNGTRLTVT.

The gene calls are TRBV5-1 and TRBJ1-1, with a tentative D call TRBD1 (6 bases). CDR3 length: 14 residues. From germline, CDR1 is SGHRS and CDR2 YFSETQ. The V and J ends lost 5 bases and 1 base respectively, with 12 bases between them. CDR3 nucleotides: TGCGCCAGCAGGAAGACAGGCGAGAACACTGAAGCTTTCTTT. This sequence encodes CASRKTGENTEAFF.

The rearrangement links TRBV3-1 (or the pseudogene TRBV3-2) to TRBJ2-1; TRBD2 is a possible D gene (5 bases). Germline lookup yields CDR1 LGHDT and CDR2 YNNKEL (reference sequence). V shed 3 bases and J shed 5 bases, with 17 bases lying between them. This CDR3 has 16 residues. The CDR3 loop is CASSQHIRTGDNEQFF. The DNA of the CDR3 is TGTGCCAGCAGCCAGCATATTCGGACTGGAGACAATGAGCAGTTCTTC.

The gene calls are TRBV5-1 and TRBJ2-1; 10 bases map to TRBD2. CDR3 size: 15 residues. Trimming removed 5 bases from V and 6 bases from J; junction bases left unmatched: 8. Germline lookup yields CDR1 SGHRS and CDR2 YFSETQ. In DNA form, the CDR3 reads TGCGCCAGCAGTCTTAGCGGGGGGACCCTCAATGAGCAGTTCTTC. Its protein is CASSLSGGTLNEQFF.